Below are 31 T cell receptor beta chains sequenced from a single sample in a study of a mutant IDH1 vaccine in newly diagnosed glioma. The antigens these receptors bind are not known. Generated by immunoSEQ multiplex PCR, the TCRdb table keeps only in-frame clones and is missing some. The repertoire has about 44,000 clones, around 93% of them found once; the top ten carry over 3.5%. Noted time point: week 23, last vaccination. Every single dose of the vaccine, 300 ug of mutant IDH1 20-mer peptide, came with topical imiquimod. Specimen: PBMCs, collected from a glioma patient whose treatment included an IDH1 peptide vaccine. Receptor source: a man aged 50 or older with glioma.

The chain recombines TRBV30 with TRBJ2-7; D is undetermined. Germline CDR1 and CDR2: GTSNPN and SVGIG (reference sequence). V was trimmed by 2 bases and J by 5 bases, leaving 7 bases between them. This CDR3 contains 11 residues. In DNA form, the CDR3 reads TGTGCCTGGAGTAGTGGGAACGAGCAGTACTTC. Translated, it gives CAWSSGNEQYF.

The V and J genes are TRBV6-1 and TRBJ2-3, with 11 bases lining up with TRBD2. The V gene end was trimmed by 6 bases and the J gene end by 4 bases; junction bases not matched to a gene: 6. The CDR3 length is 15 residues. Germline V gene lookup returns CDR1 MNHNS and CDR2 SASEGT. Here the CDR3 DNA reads TGTGCCAGCAGAGACTTAGCGGGAGGGTCAGATACGCAGTATTTT. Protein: CASRDLAGGSDTQYF.

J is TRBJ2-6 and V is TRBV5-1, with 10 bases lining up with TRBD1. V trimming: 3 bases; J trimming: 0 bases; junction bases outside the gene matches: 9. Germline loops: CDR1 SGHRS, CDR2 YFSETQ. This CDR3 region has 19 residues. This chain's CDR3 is CASSSGTGATHSGANVLTF. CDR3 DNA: TGCGCCAGCAGCTCCGGGACAGGGGCCACACACTCTGGGGCCAACGTCCTGACTTTC.

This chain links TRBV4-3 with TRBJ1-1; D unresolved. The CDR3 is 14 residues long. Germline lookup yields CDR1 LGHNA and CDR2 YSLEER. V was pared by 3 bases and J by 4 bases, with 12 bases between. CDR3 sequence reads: CASSQPGLGTEAFF. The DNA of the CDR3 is TGCGCCAGCAGCCAGCCCGGACTTGGCACTGAAGCTTTCTTT.

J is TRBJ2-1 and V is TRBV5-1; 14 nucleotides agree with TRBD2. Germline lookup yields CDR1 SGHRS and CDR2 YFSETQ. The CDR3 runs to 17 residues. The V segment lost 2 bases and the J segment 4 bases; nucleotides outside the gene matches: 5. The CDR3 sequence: CASSFTGLAGVYNEQFF. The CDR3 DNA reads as TGCGCCAGCAGCTTTACGGGACTAGCGGGGGTATACAATGAGCAGTTCTTC.

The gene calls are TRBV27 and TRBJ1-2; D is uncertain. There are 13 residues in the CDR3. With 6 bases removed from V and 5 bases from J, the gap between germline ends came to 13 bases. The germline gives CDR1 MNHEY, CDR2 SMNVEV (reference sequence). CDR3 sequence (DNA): TGTGCCAGCAGATTAACCAGGCAGTATGGCTACACCTTC. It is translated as CASRLTRQYGYTF.

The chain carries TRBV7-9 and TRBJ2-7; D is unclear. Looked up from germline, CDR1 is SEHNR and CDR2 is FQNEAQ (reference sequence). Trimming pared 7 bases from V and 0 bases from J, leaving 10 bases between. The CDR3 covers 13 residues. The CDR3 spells CASTALVSYEQYF. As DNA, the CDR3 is TGTGCCAGCACGGCACTGGTCTCCTACGAGCAGTACTTC.

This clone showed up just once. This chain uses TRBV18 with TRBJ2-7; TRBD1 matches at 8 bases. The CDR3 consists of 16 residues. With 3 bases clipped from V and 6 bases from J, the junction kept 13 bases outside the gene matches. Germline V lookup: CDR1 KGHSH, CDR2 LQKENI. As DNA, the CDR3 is TGTGCCAGCTCACCGGCGGAGGGCGCAGGGGGCCGCGAGCAGTACTTC. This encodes CASSPAEGAGGREQYF.

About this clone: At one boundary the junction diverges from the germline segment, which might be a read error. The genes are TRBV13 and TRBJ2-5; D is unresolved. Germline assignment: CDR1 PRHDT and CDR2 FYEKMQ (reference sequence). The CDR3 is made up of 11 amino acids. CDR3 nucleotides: TGTGCCAGCAGCTTAGAGGTCCCTTGGGACTTC. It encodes CASSLEVPWDF.

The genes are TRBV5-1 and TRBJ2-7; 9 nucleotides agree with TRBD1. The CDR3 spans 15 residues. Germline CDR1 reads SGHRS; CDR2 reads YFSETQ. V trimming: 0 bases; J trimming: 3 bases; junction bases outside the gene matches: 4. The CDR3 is CASSLADRGLYEQYF. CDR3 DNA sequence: TGCGCCAGCAGCTTGGCGGACAGGGGCCTCTACGAGCAGTACTTC. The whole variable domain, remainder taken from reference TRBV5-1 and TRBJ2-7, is KAGVTQTPRYLIKTRGQQVTLSCSPISGHRSVSWYQQTPGQGLQFLFEYFSETQRNKGNFPGRFSGRQFSNSRSEMNVSTLELGDSALYLCASSLADRGLYEQYFGPGTRLTVT.

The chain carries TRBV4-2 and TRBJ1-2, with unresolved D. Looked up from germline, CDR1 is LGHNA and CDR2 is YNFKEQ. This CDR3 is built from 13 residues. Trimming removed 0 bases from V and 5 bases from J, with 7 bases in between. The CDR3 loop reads CASSQDVGYGYTF. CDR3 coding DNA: TGTGCCAGCAGCCAAGATGTGGGATATGGCTACACCTTC.

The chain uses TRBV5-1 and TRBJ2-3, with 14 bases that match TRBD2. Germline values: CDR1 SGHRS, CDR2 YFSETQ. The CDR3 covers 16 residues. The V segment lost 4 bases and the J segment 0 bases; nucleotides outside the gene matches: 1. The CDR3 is CASSRTSGGSTDTQYF. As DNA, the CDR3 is TGCGCCAGCAGCCGGACTAGCGGGGGGAGCACAGATACGCAGTATTTT.

The DNA for the CDR3 is TGCGCCAGCAGCCAGGCGCAGGACGATGAGCAGTTCTTC. Its protein is CASSQAQDDEQFF. The rearrangement links TRBV4-1 to TRBJ2-1; the D is unclear. The V end lost 3 bases, the J end lost 8 bases, and 11 bases lay between the germline ends. Germline CDR1 and CDR2: MGHRA and YSYEKL. The CDR3 has 13 amino acids.

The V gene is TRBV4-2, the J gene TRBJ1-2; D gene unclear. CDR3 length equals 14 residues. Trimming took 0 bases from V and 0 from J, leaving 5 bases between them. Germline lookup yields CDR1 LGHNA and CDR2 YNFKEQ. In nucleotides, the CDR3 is TGTGCCAGCAGCCAAGATATAACTAACTATGGCTACACCTTC. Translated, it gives CASSQDITNYGYTF.

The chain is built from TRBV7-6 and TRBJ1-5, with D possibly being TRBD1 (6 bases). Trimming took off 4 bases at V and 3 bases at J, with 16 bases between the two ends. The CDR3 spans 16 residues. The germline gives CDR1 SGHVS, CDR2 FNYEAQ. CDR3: CASSSTPDSYNQPQHF. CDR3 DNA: TGTGCCAGCAGCTCAACACCGGACAGCTACAATCAGCCCCAGCATTTT.

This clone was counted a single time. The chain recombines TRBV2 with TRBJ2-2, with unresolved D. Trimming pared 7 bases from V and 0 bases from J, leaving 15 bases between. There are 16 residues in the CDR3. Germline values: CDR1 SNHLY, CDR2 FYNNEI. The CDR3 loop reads CASKGGRSANTGELFF. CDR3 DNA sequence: TGTGCCAGCAAAGGCGGACGGAGCGCGAACACCGGGGAGCTGTTTTTT.

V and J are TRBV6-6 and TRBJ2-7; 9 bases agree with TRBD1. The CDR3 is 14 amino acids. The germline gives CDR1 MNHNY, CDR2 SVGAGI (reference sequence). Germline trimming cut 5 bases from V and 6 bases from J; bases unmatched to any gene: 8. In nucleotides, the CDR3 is TGTGCCAGCAGTGGCTGGGACAGGGCGGTCGAGCAGTACTTC. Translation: CASSGWDRAVEQYF.

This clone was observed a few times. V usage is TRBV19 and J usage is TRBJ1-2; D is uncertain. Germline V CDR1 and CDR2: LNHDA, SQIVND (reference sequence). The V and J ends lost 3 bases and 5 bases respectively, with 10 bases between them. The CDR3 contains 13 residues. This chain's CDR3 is CASSISYKYGYTF. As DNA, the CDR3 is TGTGCCAGTAGTATCAGCTACAAGTATGGCTACACCTTC.

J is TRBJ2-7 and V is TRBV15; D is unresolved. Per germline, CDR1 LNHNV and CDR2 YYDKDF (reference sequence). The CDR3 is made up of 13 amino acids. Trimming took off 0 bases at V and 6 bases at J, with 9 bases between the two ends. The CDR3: CATSRETGIEQYF. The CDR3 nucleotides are TGTGCCACCAGCAGAGAAACGGGTATCGAGCAGTACTTC.

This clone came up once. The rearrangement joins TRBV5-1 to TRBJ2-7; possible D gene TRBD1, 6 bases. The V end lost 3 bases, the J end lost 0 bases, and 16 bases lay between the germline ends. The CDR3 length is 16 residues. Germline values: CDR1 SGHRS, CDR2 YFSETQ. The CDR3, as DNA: TGCGCCAGCAGCTCGAACGACAGGCTCAGCTCCTACGAGCAGTACTTC. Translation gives CASSSNDRLSSYEQYF.

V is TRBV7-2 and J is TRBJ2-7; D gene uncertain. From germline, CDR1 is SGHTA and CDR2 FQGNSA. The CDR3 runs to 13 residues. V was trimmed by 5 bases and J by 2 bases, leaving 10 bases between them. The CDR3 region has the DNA TGTGCCAGCAGCCCCACTGAGACCTACGAGCAGTACTTC. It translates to CASSPTETYEQYF.

The CDR3 is CASSEWGTGTQETQYF. The CDR3 coding sequence is TGTGCCAGCAGTGAATGGGGGACAGGGACTCAAGAGACCCAGTACTTC. The V and J genes are TRBV6-1 and TRBJ2-5; 9 bases fit TRBD1. V was clipped by 2 bases and J by 2 bases; unmatched bases: 6. Per germline, CDR1 MNHNS and CDR2 SASEGT. The CDR3 length is 16 residues.

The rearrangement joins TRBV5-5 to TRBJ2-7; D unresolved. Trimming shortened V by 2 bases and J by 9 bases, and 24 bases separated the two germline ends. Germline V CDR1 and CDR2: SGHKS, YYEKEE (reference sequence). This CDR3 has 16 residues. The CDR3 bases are TGTGCCAGCAGCTTTAGGTTAGGGCAGCCGCAGGTTGGGCAGTACTTC. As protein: CASSFRLGQPQVGQYF.

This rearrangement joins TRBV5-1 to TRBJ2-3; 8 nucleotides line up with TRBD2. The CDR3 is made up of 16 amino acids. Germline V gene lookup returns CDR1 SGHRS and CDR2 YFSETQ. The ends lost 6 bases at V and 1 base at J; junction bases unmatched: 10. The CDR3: CASTFWGSGGTDTQYF. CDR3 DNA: TGCGCCAGCACCTTCTGGGGTAGCGGGGGCACAGATACGCAGTATTTT.

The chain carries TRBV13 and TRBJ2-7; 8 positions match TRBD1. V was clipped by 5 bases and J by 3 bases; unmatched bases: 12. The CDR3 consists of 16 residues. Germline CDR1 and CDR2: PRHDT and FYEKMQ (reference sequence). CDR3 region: CASSHRGEILNYEQYF. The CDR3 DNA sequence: TGTGCCAGCAGCCACAGGGGGGAGATTTTAAACTACGAGCAGTACTTC.

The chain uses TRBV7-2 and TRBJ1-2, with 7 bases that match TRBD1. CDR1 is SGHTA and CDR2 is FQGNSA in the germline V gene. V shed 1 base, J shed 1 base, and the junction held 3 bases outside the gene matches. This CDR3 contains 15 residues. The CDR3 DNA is TGTGCCAGCAGCTTAGAGTCAGGGGGTAACTATGGCTACACCTTC. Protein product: CASSLESGGNYGYTF.

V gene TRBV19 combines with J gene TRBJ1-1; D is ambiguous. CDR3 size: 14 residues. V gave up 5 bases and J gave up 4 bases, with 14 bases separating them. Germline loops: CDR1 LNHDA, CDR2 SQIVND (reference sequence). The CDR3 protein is CASSPRTEGTEAFF. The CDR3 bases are TGTGCCAGTAGTCCCCGGACCGAGGGCACTGAAGCTTTCTTT. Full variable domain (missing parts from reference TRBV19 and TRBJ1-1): DGGITQSPKYLFRKEGQNVTLSCEQNLNHDAMYWYRQDPGQGLRLIYYSQIVNDFQKGDIAEGYSVSREKKESFPLTVTSAQKNPTAFYLCASSPRTEGTEAFFGQGTRLTVV.

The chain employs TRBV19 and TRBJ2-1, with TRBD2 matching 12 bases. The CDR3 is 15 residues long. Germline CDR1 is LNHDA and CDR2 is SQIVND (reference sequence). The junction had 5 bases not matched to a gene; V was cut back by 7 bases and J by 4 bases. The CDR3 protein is CASIGLAGPYNEQFF. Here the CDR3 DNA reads TGTGCCAGTATCGGACTAGCGGGGCCTTACAATGAGCAGTTCTTC.

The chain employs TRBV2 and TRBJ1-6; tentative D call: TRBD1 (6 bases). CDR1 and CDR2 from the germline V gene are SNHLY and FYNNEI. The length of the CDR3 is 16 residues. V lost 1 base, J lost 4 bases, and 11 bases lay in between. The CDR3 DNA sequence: TGTGCCAGCAGTGAAGAGTCAGGGGCGTATAATTCACCCCTCCACTTT. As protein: CASSEESGAYNSPLHF. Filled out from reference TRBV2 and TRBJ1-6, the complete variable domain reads EPEVTQTPSHQVTQMGQEVILRCVPISNHLYFYWYRQILGQKVEFLVSFYNNEISEKSEIFDDQFSVERPDGSNFTLKIRSTKLEDSAMYFCASSEESGAYNSPLHFGNGTRLTVT.

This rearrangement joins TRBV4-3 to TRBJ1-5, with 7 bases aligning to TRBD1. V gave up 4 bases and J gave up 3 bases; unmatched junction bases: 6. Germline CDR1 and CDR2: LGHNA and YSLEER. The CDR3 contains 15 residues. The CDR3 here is CASSRLTGNNQPQHF. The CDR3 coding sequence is TGCGCCAGCAGCCGGCTGACAGGGAACAATCAGCCCCAGCATTTT.

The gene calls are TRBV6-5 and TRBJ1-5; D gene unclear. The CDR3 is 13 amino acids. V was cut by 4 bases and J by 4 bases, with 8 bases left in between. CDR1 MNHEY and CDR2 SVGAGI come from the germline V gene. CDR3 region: CASSSQQNQPQHF. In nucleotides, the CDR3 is TGTGCCAGCAGTTCCCAACAAAATCAGCCCCAGCATTTT.